The 26 T cell receptor beta chains presented below share a single source sample, sequenced in a study of CD8+CD57+ T cells in acquired aplastic anemia. Patients sequenced had flow cytometry evidence of CD8+CD57+ cell expansion. Profiling that covered TCR beta VDJ and CDR3 relied on genomic DNA as its template. TCRdb itself ran the reads through MiXCR, one entry per CDR3 protein. The sample carries 200,000 to 300,000 distinct CDR3 sequences, approximately 50% recorded once. Sequenced sample: sorted CD4+, CD8+, or CD8+CD57+ T cells (not recorded which) from PBMCs. The receptor set was obtained from a human donor with aplastic anemia.

The V and J genes are TRBV2 and TRBJ1-5; unclear D gene. The CDR3 runs to 12 residues. Between the trimmed V and J ends, which lost 4 bases and 7 bases, there was a span of 8 bases. CDR1 SNHLY and CDR2 FYNNEI come from the germline V gene. CDR3 in DNA: TGTGCCAGCAGTGGGTTGGGGCAGCCCCAGCATTTT. This sequence encodes CASSGLGQPQHF.

This clonotype has just one count. A much larger clone lies one base from this, so it may be a read error. This chain connects TRBV30 to TRBJ1-1; a weak D match, TRBD1 (5 bases). The germline V gene has CDR1 GTSNPN and CDR2 SVGIG (reference sequence). Trimming removed 3 bases from V and 8 bases from J, with 13 bases in between. This CDR3 has 12 residues. CDR3 region: CAWSSQGTEAFF. The CDR3 DNA reads as TGTGCCTGGAGCAGCCAGGGAACGGAAGCTTTCTTT.

This sequence joins TRBV10-1 and TRBJ2-1; D is unresolved. The V gene's germline CDR1 is WNHNN and CDR2 SYGVQD (reference sequence). With 0 bases removed from V and 3 bases from J, the gap between germline ends came to 12 bases. The CDR3 totals 16 residues. This CDR3 is CASSESSGGNYNEQFF. The CDR3 bases are TGCGCCAGCAGTGAGTCATCCGGCGGAAACTACAATGAGCAGTTCTTC.

The J gene is TRBJ1-2, the V gene TRBV7-6; D possibly corresponds to TRBD1 (5 bases). CDR1 SGHVS and CDR2 FNYEAQ come from the germline V gene. Trimming stripped 5 bases from V and 0 bases from J, with 16 bases between. CDR3 length: 16 amino acids. As DNA, the CDR3 is TGTGCCAGCAGCCAGGGACCGGGCCGGGCTAACTATGGCTACACCTTC. Protein: CASSQGPGRANYGYTF. The whole variable domain, remainder taken from reference TRBV7-6 and TRBJ1-2, is GAGVSQSPRYKVTKRGQDVALRCDPISGHVSLYWYRQALGQGPEFLTYFNYEAQQDKSGLPNDRFSAERPEGSISTLTIQRTEQRDSAMYRCASSQGPGRANYGYTFGSGTRLTVV.

The V and J genes are TRBV4-3 and TRBJ2-2; 7 nucleotides match TRBD1. V lost 0 bases and J lost 5; bases outside the gene matches: 3. Germline loops: CDR1 LGHNA, CDR2 YSLEER. The CDR3 sequence is 15 residues long. The CDR3 sequence is CASSQDTGVTGELFF. CDR3 bases: TGCGCCAGCAGCCAAGATACAGGGGTAACCGGGGAGCTGTTTTTT.

CDR3: CASGNSGDYEQYF. The CDR3 DNA reads TGCGCCAGCGGGAATAGCGGGGACTACGAGCAGTACTTC. This chain joins TRBV5-1 and TRBJ2-7, with 8 nucleotides matching TRBD2. This CDR3 region has 13 residues. V shed 7 bases and J 3 bases; nucleotides not matched to a gene: 6. From germline, CDR1 is SGHRS and CDR2 YFSETQ.

The rearrangement links TRBV7-6 to TRBJ1-5; TRBD1 is a possible D gene (5 bases). Trimming shortened V by 5 bases and J by 14 bases, and 25 bases separated the two germline ends. The CDR3 covers 15 residues. CDR1 is SGHVS, CDR2 FNYEAQ, per germline. CDR3 DNA sequence: TGTGCCAGCAGCACAACCGGGACTAGCGGGAGTAATGAGCATTTT. It encodes CASSTTGTSGSNEHF.

The chain combines TRBV11-3 with TRBJ2-2; tentatively, D is TRBD1 (5 bases). Germline assignment: CDR1 SGHNT and CDR2 YENEEA. The V gene lost 3 bases and the J gene lost 7 bases, with 12 bases spanning the gap. CDR3 size: 14 residues. Written as DNA, the CDR3 is TGTGCCAGCAGCTTTGTTGCCCAGGGCGGGGAGCTGTTTTTT. It specifies CASSFVAQGGELFF.

Remarks on this clonotype: A much larger clone lies a single base off, so this may be a read error. J is TRBJ1-6 and V is TRBV2; D not certain. This CDR3 contains 14 residues. The germline V gene has CDR1 SNHLY and CDR2 FYNNEI. CDR3 amino acids: CTSSLRQNNSPLHF. CDR3 bases: TGTACCAGCAGTTTACGGCAGAATAATTCACCCCTCCACTTT.

This clonotype was counted a few times. V and J are TRBV11-2 and TRBJ2-7; tentative D call: TRBD1 (7 bases). The CDR3 is 18 amino acids. Trimming shortened V by 3 bases and J by 3 bases, and 24 bases separated the two germline ends. Looked up from germline, CDR1 is SGHAT and CDR2 is FQNNGV. The CDR3 sequence: CASSFQTGWERGVYEQYF. The CDR3 DNA is TGTGCCAGCAGCTTCCAGACAGGGTGGGAGAGGGGGGTCTACGAGCAGTACTTC.

This clonotype was seen only once. V and J are TRBV2 and TRBJ2-6, with D uncertain. Germline V gives CDR1 SNHLY, CDR2 FYNNEI. With 4 bases removed from V and 1 base from J, the gap between germline ends came to 8 bases. This CDR3 contains 15 residues. In DNA, the CDR3 is TGTGCCAGCAGTGGACCCCGTTCTGGGGCCAACGTCCTGACTTTC. It is translated as CASSGPRSGANVLTF.

This clonotype has ten or more counts. This sequence joins TRBV12-3 or TRBV12-4 and TRBJ1-5; no firm D call. V shed 5 bases and J shed 0 bases, with 17 bases lying between them. The CDR3 contains 17 residues. The CDR3, as DNA: TGTGCCAGCAGTCTTGGGGATTCGGGGTTTAGCAATCAGCCCCAGCATTTT. It specifies CASSLGDSGFSNQPQHF.

At least ten counts were recorded for this clonotype. The V gene is TRBV29-1, the J gene TRBJ2-7, with 7 positions matching TRBD1. Germline V lookup: CDR1 SQVTM, CDR2 ANQGSEA. This CDR3 is built from 13 residues. The junction had 4 bases not matched to a gene; V was cut back by 4 bases and J by 1 base. This chain's CDR3 is CSVGQGESYEQYF. The CDR3 DNA follows: TGCAGCGTTGGCCAGGGGGAATCCTACGAGCAGTACTTC.

This clonotype was counted many times. The chain combines TRBV20-1 with TRBJ2-7; a possible D gene is TRBD2 (6 bases). CDR3 length: 14 amino acids. The V end lost 5 bases, the J end lost 3 bases, and 17 bases lay between the germline ends. Germline lookup yields CDR1 DFQATT and CDR2 SNEGSKA (reference sequence). CDR3 residues: CSAVNGTGGYEQYF. The CDR3 coding sequence is TGCAGTGCTGTGAACGGGACCGGGGGCTACGAGCAGTACTTC.

In regard to this clonotype: Being one base from a much bigger clone, this may be a read error. The chain uses TRBV27 and TRBJ2-6; 7 positions match TRBD1. The CDR3 has 18 residues. The germline V gene encodes CDR1 MNHEY and CDR2 SMNVEV (reference sequence). Trimming at V came to 7 bases and at J to 2 bases, leaving 14 bases not matched to a gene. The CDR3 loop is CASTPGQGDRPGANVLTF. In nucleotides, the CDR3 is TGTGCCAGCACCCCGGGCCAGGGGGATAGGCCTGGGGCCAACGTCCTGACTTTC.

This chain links TRBV16 with TRBJ1-1; no definite D call. V lost 1 base and J lost 1, with 7 bases in between. Looked up from germline, CDR1 is KGHSY and CDR2 is FQNENV. This CDR3 spans 14 amino acids. Written as DNA, the CDR3 is TGTGCCAGCAGCCAATTGCAGGAGAACACTGAAGCTTTCTTT. Residues: CASSQLQENTEAFF.

Note on this clonotype: One base away lies a much larger clone, so this may be a sequencing read error. This chain uses TRBV7-9 with TRBJ1-4; 10 nucleotides agree with TRBD1. The germline CDR1 and CDR2 sequences are SEHNR and FQNEAQ (reference sequence). Unmatched junction bases numbered 13, after V lost 5 bases and J lost 13 bases. The CDR3 has 15 residues. CDR3 residues: CASSQVGGTGERLFF. The DNA of the CDR3 is TGTGCCAGCAGCCAAGTAGGAGGGACAGGGGAGAGACTGTTTTTT.

In this sample, this clonotype turned up a few times. V usage is TRBV19 and J usage is TRBJ2-5, with D unclear. CDR3 length: 16 residues. The V end lost 10 bases, the J end lost 4 bases, and 25 bases lay between the germline ends. The germline V gene encodes CDR1 LNHDA and CDR2 SQIVND (reference sequence). The CDR3 region has the DNA TGTGCCACCAGTGGTCCCACCTGGGGTGGACGAGAGACCCAGTACTTC. The encoded protein is CATSGPTWGGRETQYF.

This clonotype showed up many times. V gene TRBV27 combines with J gene TRBJ2-7, with unresolved D. Trimming took off 0 bases at V and 6 bases at J, with 9 bases between the two ends. CDR3 length: 13 amino acids. Germline lookup yields CDR1 MNHEY and CDR2 SMNVEV (reference sequence). The CDR3 DNA reads as TGTGCCAGCAGTTTATCTCCAGCACTCGAGCAGTACTTC. Translated, it gives CASSLSPALEQYF.

At least ten counts were recorded for this clonotype. V and J are TRBV24-1 and TRBJ2-2; the D gene is possibly TRBD2 (6 bases). The CDR3 loop spans 18 amino acids. The germline V gene encodes CDR1 KGHDR and CDR2 SFDVKD. Between the trimmed V and J ends, which lost 0 bases and 0 bases, there was a span of 13 bases. CDR3 sequence: CATSDLRWREPNTGELFF. The CDR3 bases are TGTGCCACCAGTGATTTGAGATGGAGGGAGCCGAACACCGGGGAGCTGTTTTTT.

This clonotype was observed a few times. The rearrangement uses TRBV2 and TRBJ1-6, with TRBD1 matching over 8 bases. The CDR3 spans 14 residues. Per the germline V gene, CDR1 is SNHLY and CDR2 is FYNNEI. The V segment lost 5 bases and the J segment 10 bases; nucleotides outside the gene matches: 7. Here the CDR3 DNA reads TGTGCCAGCAGTTCTGGACAGGGAGAATCACCCCTCCACTTT. Translation gives CASSSGQGESPLHF.

This clonotype was seen a single time. This chain links TRBV7-6 with TRBJ1-1, with 9 bases that match TRBD1. V lost 0 bases to trimming and J lost 1 base; unmatched junction nucleotides: 6. The CDR3 totals 17 residues. CDR1 is SGHVS and CDR2 is FNYEAQ in the germline V gene. CDR3 amino acids: CASSLADRGTENTEAFF. DNA of the CDR3: TGTGCCAGCAGCTTAGCAGACAGGGGGACGGAGAACACTGAAGCTTTCTTT.

The sample holds a few counts of this clonotype. The chain has TRBV10-3 and TRBJ2-1, with a possible D match to TRBD2 (5 bases). The CDR3 spans 12 residues. Germline assignment: CDR1 ENHRY and CDR2 SYGVKD. Trimming pared 9 bases from V and 5 bases from J, leaving 11 bases between. This chain's CDR3 is CAIRGLNNEQFF. CDR3 bases: TGTGCCATTAGAGGACTCAACAATGAGCAGTTCTTC.

This clonotype was seen a few times. This chain uses TRBV2 with TRBJ2-3, with a tentative D call TRBD2 (6 bases). This CDR3 has 14 residues. Trimming pared 6 bases from V and 4 bases from J, leaving 14 bases between. Germline V CDR1 and CDR2: SNHLY, FYNNEI. The CDR3 DNA follows: TGTGCCAGCAGGGGACTCCCCGGGTCAGATACGCAGTATTTT. It yields the protein CASRGLPGSDTQYF.

This clonotype was seen only a few times. The V and J genes are TRBV6-4 and TRBJ1-5, with TRBD1 identical over 8 bases. The CDR3 sequence is 15 residues long. The trim removed 6 bases at V and 2 bases at J, leaving 6 bases unmatched. Per the germline V gene, CDR1 is MRHNA and CDR2 is SNTAGT. CDR3 coding DNA: TGTGCCAGCAGCGAGACAGGGGACTGCAATCAGCCCCAGCATTTT. It yields the protein CASSETGDCNQPQHF.

The J gene is TRBJ1-1, the V gene TRBV29-1, with a tentative D call TRBD1 (6 bases). This CDR3 comprises 15 residues. The V gene lost 0 bases and the J gene lost 5 bases, with 16 bases spanning the gap. The germline V gene encodes CDR1 SQVTM and CDR2 ANQGSEA. The CDR3 loop is CSVEDRTGRRTEAFF. The CDR3 region has the DNA TGCAGCGTTGAAGATAGAACAGGGCGGAGGACTGAAGCTTTCTTT.